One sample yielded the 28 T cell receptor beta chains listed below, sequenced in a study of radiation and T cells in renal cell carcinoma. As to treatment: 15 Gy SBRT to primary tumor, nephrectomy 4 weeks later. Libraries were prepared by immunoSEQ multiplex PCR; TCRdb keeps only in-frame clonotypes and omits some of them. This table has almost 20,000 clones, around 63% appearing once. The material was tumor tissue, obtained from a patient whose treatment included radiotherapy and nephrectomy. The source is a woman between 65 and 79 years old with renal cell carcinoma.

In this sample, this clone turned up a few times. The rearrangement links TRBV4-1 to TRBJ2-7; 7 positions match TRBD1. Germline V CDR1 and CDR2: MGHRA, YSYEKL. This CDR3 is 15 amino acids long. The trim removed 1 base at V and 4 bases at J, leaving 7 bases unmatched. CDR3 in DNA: TGCGCCAGCAGCCAAGGGGAACAGGGGTTGTACGAGCAGTACTTC. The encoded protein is CASSQGEQGLYEQYF.

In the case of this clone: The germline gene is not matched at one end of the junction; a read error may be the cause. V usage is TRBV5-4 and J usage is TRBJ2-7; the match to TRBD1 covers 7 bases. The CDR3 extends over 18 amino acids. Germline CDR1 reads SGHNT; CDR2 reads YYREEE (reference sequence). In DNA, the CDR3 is TGCGCCAGCAGCCAAGATCTGGCAGGGGGTTTACTCTCCTACGAGCAGTACTTC. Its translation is CASSQDLAGGLLSYEQYF.

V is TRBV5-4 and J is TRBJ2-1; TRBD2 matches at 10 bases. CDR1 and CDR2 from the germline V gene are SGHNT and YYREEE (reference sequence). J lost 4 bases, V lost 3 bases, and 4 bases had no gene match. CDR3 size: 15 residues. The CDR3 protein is CASSYQRGGYNEQFF. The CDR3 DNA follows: TGTGCCAGCAGCTATCAGCGGGGGGGTTACAATGAGCAGTTCTTC.

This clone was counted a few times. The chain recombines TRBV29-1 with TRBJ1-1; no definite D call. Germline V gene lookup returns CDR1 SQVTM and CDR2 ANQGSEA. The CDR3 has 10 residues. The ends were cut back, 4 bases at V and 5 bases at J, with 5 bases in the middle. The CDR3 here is CSVVGTEAFF. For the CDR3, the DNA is TGCAGCGTTGTAGGGACTGAAGCTTTCTTT.

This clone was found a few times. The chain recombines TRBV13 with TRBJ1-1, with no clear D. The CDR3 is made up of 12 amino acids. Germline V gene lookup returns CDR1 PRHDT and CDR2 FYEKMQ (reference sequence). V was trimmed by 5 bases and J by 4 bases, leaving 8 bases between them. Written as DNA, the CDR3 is TGTGCCAGCAGCCCGCCGGGCACTGAAGCTTTCTTT. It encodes CASSPPGTEAFF.

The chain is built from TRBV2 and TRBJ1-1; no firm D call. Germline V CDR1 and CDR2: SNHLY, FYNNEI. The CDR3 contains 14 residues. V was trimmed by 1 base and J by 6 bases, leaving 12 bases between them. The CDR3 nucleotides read TGTGCCAGCAGTGAAGAGGTCGGTAGCGCTGAAGCTTTCTTT. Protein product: CASSEEVGSAEAFF.

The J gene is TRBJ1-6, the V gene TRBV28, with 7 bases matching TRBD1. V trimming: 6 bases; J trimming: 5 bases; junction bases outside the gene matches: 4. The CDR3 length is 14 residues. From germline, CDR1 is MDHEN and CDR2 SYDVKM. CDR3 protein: CASRGDRNNSPLHF. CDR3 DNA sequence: TGTGCCAGCAGGGGGGACAGAAATAATTCACCCCTCCACTTT.

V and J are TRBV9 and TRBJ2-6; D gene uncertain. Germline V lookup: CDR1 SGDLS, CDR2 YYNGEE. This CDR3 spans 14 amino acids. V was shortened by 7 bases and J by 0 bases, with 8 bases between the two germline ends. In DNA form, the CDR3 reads TGTGCCAGCGGGCAGACCTCTGGGGCCAACGTCCTGACTTTC. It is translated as CASGQTSGANVLTF.

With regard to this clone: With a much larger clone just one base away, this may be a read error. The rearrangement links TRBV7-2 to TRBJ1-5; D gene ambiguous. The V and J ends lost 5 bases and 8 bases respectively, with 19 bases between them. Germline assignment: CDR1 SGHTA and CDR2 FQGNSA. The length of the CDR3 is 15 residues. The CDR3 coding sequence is TGTGCCAGCAGCCCTTCACCGGACGGGGAGAAGCCCCAGCATTTT. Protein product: CASSPSPDGEKPQHF.

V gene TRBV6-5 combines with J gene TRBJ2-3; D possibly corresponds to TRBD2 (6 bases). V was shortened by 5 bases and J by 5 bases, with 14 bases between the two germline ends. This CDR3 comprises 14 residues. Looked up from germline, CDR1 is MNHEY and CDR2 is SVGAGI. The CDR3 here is CASSKRTMGDTQYF. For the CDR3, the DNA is TGTGCCAGCAGTAAGAGGACTATGGGAGATACGCAGTATTTT.

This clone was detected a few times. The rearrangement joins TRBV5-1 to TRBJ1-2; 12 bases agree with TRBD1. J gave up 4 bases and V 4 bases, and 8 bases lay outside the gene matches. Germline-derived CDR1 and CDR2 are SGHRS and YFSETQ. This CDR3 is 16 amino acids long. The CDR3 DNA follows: TGCGCCAGCAGCGGGGGACAGGGGGCGGTCGGCTATGGCTACACCTTC. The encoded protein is CASSGGQGAVGYGYTF. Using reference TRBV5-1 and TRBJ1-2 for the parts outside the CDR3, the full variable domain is KAGVTQTPRYLIKTRGQQVTLSCSPISGHRSVSWYQQTPGQGLQFLFEYFSETQRNKGNFPGRFSGRQFSNSRSEMNVSTLELGDSALYLCASSGGQGAVGYGYTFGSGTRLTVV.

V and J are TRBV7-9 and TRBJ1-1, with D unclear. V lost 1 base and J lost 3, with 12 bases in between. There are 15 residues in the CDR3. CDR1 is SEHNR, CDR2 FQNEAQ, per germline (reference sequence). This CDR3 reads CASSLGGGSYTEAFF. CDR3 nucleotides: TGTGCCAGCAGCTTAGGAGGAGGGAGTTACACTGAAGCTTTCTTT.

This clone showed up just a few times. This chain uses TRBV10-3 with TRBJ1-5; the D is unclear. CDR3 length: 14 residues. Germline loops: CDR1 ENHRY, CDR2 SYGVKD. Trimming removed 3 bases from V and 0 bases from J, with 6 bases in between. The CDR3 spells CAISDLNSNQPQHF. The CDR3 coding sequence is TGTGCCATCAGTGACCTTAATAGCAATCAGCCCCAGCATTTT.

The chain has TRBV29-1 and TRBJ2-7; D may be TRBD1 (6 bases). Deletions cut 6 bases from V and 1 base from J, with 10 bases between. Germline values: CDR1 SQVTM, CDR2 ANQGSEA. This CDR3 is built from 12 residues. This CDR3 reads CSVQTGSYEQYF. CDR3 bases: TGCAGCGTCCAAACAGGGTCCTACGAGCAGTACTTC.

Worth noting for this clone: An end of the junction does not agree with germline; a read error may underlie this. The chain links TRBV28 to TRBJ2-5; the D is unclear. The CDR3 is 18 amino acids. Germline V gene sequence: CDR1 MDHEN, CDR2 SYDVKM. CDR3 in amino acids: CASSLVFEGSSPREAQYF. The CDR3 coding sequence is TGTGCCAGCAGTTTAGTATTCGAAGGGTCCAGCCCGAGAGAGGCCCAGTACTTC. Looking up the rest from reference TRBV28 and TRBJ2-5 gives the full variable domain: DVKVTQSSRYLVKRTGEKVFLECVQDMDHENMFWYRQDPGLGLRLIYFSYDVKMKEKGDIPEGYSVSREKKERFSLILESASTNQTSMYLCASSLVFEGSSPREAQYFGPGTRLLVL.

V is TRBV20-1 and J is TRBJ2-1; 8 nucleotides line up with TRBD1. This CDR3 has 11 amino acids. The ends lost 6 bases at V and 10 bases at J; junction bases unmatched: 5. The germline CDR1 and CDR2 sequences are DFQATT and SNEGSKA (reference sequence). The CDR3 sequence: CSAGTGLEQFF. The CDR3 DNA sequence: TGCAGTGCGGGGACAGGTCTGGAGCAGTTCTTC.

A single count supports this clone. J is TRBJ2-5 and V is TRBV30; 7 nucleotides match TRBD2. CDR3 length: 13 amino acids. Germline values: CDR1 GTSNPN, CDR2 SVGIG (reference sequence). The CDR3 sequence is CAWSAGDVETQYF. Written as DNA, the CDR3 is TGTGCTTGGTCGGCGGGGGATGTGGAGACCCAGTACTTC.

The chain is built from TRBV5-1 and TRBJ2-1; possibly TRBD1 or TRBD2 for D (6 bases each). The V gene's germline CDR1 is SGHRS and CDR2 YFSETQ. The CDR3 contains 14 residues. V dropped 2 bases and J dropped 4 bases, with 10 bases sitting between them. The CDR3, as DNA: TGCGCCAGCAGCTTCGGGGGCGCGTACAATGAGCAGTTCTTC. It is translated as CASSFGGAYNEQFF.

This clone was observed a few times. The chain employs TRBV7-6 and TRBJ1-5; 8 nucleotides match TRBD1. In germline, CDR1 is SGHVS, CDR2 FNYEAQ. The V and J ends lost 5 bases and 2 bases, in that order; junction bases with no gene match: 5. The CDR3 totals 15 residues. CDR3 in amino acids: CASSVGTGRNQPQHF. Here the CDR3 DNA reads TGTGCCAGCAGCGTCGGGACAGGCCGCAATCAGCCCCAGCATTTT.

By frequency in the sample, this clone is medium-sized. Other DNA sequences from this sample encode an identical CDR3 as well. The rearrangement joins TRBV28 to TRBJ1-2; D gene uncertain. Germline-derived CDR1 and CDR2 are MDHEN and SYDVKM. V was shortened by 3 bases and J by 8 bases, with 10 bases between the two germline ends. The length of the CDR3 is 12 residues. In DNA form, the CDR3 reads TGTGCCAGCAGTTTTAGAGGGTGGGGCTACACCTTC. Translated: CASSFRGWGYTF.

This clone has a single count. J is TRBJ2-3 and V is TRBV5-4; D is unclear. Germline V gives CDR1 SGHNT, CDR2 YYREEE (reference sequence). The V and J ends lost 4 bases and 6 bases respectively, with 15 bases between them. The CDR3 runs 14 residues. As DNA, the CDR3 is TGTGCCAGCAGCCCCGGACCAAGCATGGATACGCAGTATTTT. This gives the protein CASSPGPSMDTQYF. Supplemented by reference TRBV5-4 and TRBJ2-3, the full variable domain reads ETGVTQSPTHLIKTRGQQVTLRCSSQSGHNTVSWYQQALGQGPQFIFQYYREEENGRGNFPPRFSGLQFPNYSSELNVNALELDDSALYLCASSPGPSMDTQYFGPGTRLTVL.

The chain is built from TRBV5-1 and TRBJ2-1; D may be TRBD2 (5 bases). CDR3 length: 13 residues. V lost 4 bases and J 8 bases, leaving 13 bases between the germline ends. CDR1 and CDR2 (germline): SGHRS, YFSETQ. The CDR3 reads CASSPAAGDEQFF. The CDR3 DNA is TGCGCCAGCAGCCCCGCCGCCGGGGATGAGCAGTTCTTC. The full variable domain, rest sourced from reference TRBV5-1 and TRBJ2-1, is KAGVTQTPRYLIKTRGQQVTLSCSPISGHRSVSWYQQTPGQGLQFLFEYFSETQRNKGNFPGRFSGRQFSNSRSEMNVSTLELGDSALYLCASSPAAGDEQFFGPGTRLTVL.

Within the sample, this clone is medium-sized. This chain's CDR3 is CASSQALTYEQYF. The CDR3 DNA reads as TGTGCCAGCAGCCAAGCTTTGACCTACGAGCAGTACTTC. The J gene is TRBJ2-7, the V gene TRBV4-2; unclear D gene. CDR1 LGHNA and CDR2 YNFKEQ come from the germline V gene. Trimming stripped 1 base from V and 2 bases from J, with 6 bases between. This CDR3 spans 13 amino acids.

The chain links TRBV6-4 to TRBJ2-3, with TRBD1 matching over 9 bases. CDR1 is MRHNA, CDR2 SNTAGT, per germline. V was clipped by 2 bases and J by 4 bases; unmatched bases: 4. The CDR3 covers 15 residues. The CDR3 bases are TGTGCCAGCAGTGACCGGGGACAGGGACCAGATACGCAGTATTTT. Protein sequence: CASSDRGQGPDTQYF.

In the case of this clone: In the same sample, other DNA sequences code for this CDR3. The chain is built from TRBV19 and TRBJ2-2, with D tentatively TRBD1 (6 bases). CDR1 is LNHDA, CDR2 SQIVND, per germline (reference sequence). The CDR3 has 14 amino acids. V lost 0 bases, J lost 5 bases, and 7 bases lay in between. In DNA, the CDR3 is TGTGCCAGTAGTATAGAGCAGGGGACCGGGGAGCTGTTTTTT. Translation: CASSIEQGTGELFF.

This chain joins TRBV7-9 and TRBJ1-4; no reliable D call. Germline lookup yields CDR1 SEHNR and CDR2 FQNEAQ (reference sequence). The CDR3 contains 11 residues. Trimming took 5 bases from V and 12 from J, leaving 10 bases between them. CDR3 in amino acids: CASSEFEELFF. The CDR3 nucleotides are TGTGCCAGCAGCGAATTCGAAGAACTGTTTTTT. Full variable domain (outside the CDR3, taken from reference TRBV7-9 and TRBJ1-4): DTGVSQNPRHKITKRGQNVTFRCDPISEHNRLYWYRQTLGQGPEFLTYFQNEAQLEKSRLLSDRFSAERPKGSFSTLEIQRTEQGDSAMYLCASSEFEELFFGSGTQLSVL.

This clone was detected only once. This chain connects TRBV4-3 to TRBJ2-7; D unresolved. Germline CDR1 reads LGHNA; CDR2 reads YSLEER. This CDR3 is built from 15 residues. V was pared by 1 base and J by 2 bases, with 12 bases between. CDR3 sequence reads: CASSQGEKITYEQYF. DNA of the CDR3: TGCGCCAGCAGCCAAGGAGAGAAAATCACCTACGAGCAGTACTTC.

The CDR3 region has the DNA TGTGCCTCACACCCGAGCTCTGGAAACACCATATATTTT. It encodes CASHPSSGNTIYF. This rearrangement joins TRBV10-3 to TRBJ1-3; D remains unclear. This CDR3 has 13 amino acids. Trimming left V 11 bases short and J 0 bases short, with 11 bases between. Germline V lookup: CDR1 ENHRY, CDR2 SYGVKD.